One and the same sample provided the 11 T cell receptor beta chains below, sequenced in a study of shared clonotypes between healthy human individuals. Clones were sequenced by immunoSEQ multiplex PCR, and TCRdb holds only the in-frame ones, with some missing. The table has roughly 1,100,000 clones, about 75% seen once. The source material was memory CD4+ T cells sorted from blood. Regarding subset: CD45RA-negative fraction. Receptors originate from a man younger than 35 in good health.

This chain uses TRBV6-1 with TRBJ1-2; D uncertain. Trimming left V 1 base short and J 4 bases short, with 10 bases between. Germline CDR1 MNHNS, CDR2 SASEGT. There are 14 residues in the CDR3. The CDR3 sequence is CASSEGLQSYGYTF. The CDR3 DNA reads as TGTGCCAGCAGTGAAGGCTTGCAGAGCTATGGCTACACCTTC.

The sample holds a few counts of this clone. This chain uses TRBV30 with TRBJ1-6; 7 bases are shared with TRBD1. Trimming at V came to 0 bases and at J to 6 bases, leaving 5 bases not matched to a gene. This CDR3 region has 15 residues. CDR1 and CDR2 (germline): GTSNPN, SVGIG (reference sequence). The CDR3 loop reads CAWSVDRAPNSPLHF. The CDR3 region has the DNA TGTGCCTGGAGTGTAGACAGGGCGCCTAATTCACCCCTCCACTTT.

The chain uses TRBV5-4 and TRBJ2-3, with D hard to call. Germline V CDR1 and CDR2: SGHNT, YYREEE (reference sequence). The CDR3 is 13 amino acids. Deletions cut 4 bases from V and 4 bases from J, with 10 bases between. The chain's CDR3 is CASSPPPPDTQYF. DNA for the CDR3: TGTGCCAGCAGCCCCCCTCCCCCAGATACGCAGTATTTT. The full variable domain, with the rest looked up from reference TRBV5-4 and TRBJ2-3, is ETGVTQSPTHLIKTRGQQVTLRCSSQSGHNTVSWYQQALGQGPQFIFQYYREEENGRGNFPPRFSGLQFPNYSSELNVNALELDDSALYLCASSPPPPDTQYFGPGTRLTVL.

CDR3 region: CASSQYPSAAYEQYF. CDR3 nucleotides: TGCGCCAGCAGCCAATACCCCTCTGCGGCCTACGAGCAGTACTTC. The rearrangement links TRBV5-1 to TRBJ2-7; D call uncertain. V lost 4 bases to trimming and J lost 2 bases, with 16 bases between them. The germline CDR1 and CDR2 sequences are SGHRS and YFSETQ. This CDR3 is 15 amino acids long.

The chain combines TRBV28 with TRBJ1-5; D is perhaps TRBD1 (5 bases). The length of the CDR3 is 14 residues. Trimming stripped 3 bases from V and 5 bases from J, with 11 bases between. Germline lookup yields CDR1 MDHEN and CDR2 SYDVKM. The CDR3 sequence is CASSFVRVDQPQHF. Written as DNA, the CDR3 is TGTGCCAGCAGTTTCGTCAGGGTGGATCAGCCCCAGCATTTT. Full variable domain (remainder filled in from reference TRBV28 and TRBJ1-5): DVKVTQSSRYLVKRTGEKVFLECVQDMDHENMFWYRQDPGLGLRLIYFSYDVKMKEKGDIPEGYSVSREKKERFSLILESASTNQTSMYLCASSFVRVDQPQHFGDGTRLSIL.

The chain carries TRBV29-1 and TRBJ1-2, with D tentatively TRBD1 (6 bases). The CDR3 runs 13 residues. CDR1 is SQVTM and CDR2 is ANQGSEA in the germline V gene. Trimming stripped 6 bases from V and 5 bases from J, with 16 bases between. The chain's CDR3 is CSVTWGLGYGYTF. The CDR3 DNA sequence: TGCAGCGTAACTTGGGGGCTTGGGTATGGCTACACCTTC.

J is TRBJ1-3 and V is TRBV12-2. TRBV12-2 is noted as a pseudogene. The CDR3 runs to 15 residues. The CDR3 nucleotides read TGTGCAAGCCAGGTGAGGGCTAGCTCTGGAAACACCATATATTTT. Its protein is CASQVRASSGNTIYF.

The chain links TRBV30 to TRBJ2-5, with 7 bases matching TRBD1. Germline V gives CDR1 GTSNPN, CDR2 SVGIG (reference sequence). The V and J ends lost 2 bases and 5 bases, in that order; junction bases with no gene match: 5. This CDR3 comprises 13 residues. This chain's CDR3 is CAWSTGVRETQYF. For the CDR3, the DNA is TGTGCCTGGAGTACAGGGGTAAGGGAGACCCAGTACTTC.

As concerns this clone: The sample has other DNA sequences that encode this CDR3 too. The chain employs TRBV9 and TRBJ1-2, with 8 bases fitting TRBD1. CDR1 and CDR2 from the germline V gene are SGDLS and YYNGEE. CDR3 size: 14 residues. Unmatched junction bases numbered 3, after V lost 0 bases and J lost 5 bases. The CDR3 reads CASSVGQGNYGYTF. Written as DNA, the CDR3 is TGTGCCAGCAGCGTAGGACAGGGGAATTATGGCTACACCTTC.

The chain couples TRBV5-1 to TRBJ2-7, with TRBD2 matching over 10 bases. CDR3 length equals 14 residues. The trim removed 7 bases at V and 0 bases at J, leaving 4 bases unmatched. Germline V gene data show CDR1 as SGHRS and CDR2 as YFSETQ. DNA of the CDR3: TGCGCCAGCGGGATAGCGGGGGGCTCCTACGAGCAGTACTTC. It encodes CASGIAGGSYEQYF.

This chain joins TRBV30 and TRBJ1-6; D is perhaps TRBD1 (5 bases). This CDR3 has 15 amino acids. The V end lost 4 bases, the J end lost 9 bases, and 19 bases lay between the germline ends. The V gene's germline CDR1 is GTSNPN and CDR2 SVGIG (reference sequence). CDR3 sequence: CAWKGRTRITSPLHF. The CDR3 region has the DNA TGTGCCTGGAAGGGGAGGACACGTATTACTTCACCCCTCCACTTT.